Below are 30 T cell receptor beta chains sequenced from a single sample in a study of shared clonotypes between healthy human individuals (dated by TCRdb to 2020 to 2021). The method behind the library was the immunoSEQ multiplex PCR assay. This is the immuneACCESS table as TCRdb keeps it, with only in-frame sequences that have V and J called. A part of the clones is gone; compared with another copy, unresolved V genes explain less than half, and the rest is unexplained. Present in this sample are fewer than 350,000 clones, roughly 87% of which were seen just once. About 17% of the sample is held by the ten biggest clonotypes. Source material: memory CD8+ T cells sorted from blood. In light of the paper, this sample's cell subset or site label describes: CD45RO+ cells pooled with CCR7-negative TemRA cells. The receptors here all came from a man aged 18-30 years in good health.

The genes are TRBV6-6 and TRBJ2-7, with D unclear. The CDR3 is 14 residues long. V shed 4 bases and J shed 4 bases, with 14 bases lying between them. Germline-derived CDR1 and CDR2 are MNHNY and SVGAGI (reference sequence). CDR3 bases: TGTGCCAGCAGTTTCGAGTCAGACACTTACGAGCAGTACTTC. It encodes CASSFESDTYEQYF.

This clone has ten or more counts. The chain is built from TRBV11-2 and TRBJ2-7; D gene uncertain. This CDR3 has 13 amino acids. CDR1 and CDR2 (germline): SGHAT, FQNNGV. V was shortened by 5 bases and J by 1 base, with 9 bases between the two germline ends. DNA for the CDR3: TGTGCCAGCAGCCCCGAACTGTCCTACGAGCAGTACTTC. Amino acids: CASSPELSYEQYF.

This chain connects TRBV21-1 to TRBJ2-5. TRBV21-1 counts as a pseudogene. The CDR3 extends over 10 amino acids. This CDR3 reads CASSPAGQYF. The CDR3 DNA reads TGTGCCAGCAGCCCGGCCGGCCAGTACTTC.

The chain joins TRBV9 to TRBJ1-2, with 9 nucleotides matching TRBD1. Germline lookup yields CDR1 SGDLS and CDR2 YYNGEE. The junction had 2 bases not matched to a gene; V was cut back by 5 bases and J by 3 bases. The CDR3 contains 13 residues. The CDR3, as DNA: TGTGCCAGCAGTACAGGGGGCGACTATGGCTACACCTTC. It specifies CASSTGGDYGYTF.

The rearrangement links TRBV7-9 to TRBJ2-6; D ambiguous. Between the trimmed V and J ends, which lost 3 bases and 0 bases, there was a span of 9 bases. The length of the CDR3 is 16 residues. The germline CDR1 and CDR2 sequences are SEHNR and FQNEAQ (reference sequence). CDR3 region: CASSFPVVSGANVLTF. The CDR3 DNA reads as TGTGCCAGCAGCTTTCCGGTCGTCTCTGGGGCCAACGTCCTGACTTTC.

The gene calls are TRBV7-8 and TRBJ1-5; D gene uncertain. Germline CDR1 SGHVS, CDR2 FQNEAQ. V lost 5 bases and J lost 1, with 3 bases in between. The CDR3 has 12 residues. This CDR3 is CASSPSNQPQHF. The DNA for the CDR3 is TGTGCCAGCAGCCCCAGCAATCAGCCCCAGCATTTT.

The chain carries TRBV4-1 and TRBJ1-6; D call uncertain. Germline CDR1 reads MGHRA; CDR2 reads YSYEKL. This CDR3 is built from 12 residues. V was pared by 2 bases and J by 16 bases, with 12 bases between. The CDR3 DNA reads as TGCGCCAGCAGCCAATATGAGACATTGCTCCACTTT. Translated: CASSQYETLLHF.

This chain uses TRBV5-8 with TRBJ1-2; D is uncertain. V was pared by 4 bases and J by 4 bases, with 11 bases between. The germline V gene encodes CDR1 SGHTS and CDR2 YDEGEE. The CDR3 totals 13 residues. CDR3 residues: CASSVSWGYGYTF. In DNA form, the CDR3 reads TGTGCCAGCAGCGTGTCCTGGGGCTATGGCTACACCTTC. The whole variable domain, filled in from reference TRBV5-8 and TRBJ1-2, reads EAGVTQSPTHLIKTRGQQATLRCSPISGHTSVYWYQQALGLGLQFLLWYDEGEERNRGNFPPRFSGRQFPNYSSELNVNALELEDSALYLCASSVSWGYGYTFGSGTRLTVV.

This clone was observed a handful of times. This sequence joins TRBV7-9 and TRBJ1-1, with D perhaps matching TRBD1 (6 bases). The CDR3 runs 14 residues. V lost 5 bases and J 5 bases, leaving 15 bases between the germline ends. The germline gives CDR1 SEHNR, CDR2 FQNEAQ (reference sequence). CDR3 protein: CASSPPRTETEAFF. CDR3 DNA sequence: TGTGCCAGCAGCCCTCCCCGGACAGAGACTGAAGCTTTCTTT.

This clone was recorded once. The sample carries other DNA sequences with the same CDR3. This chain links TRBV7-6 with TRBJ2-1, with a possible D match to TRBD2 (6 bases). The CDR3 runs to 16 residues. V gave up 5 bases and J gave up 0 bases, with 14 bases separating them. Germline CDR1 is SGHVS and CDR2 is FNYEAQ. The CDR3 loop is CASSPSTGSSYNEQFF. CDR3 coding DNA: TGTGCCAGCAGCCCTTCGACCGGGAGCTCCTACAATGAGCAGTTCTTC.

V gene TRBV9 combines with J gene TRBJ1-3; maybe TRBD1 (5 bases). Germline V CDR1 and CDR2: SGDLS, YYNGEE. Between the trimmed V and J ends, which lost 1 base and 1 base, there was a span of 9 bases. There are 15 residues in the CDR3. The CDR3 coding sequence is TGTGCCAGCAGCGTATTTGGGGGTTCTGGAAACACCATATATTTT. This codes for CASSVFGGSGNTIYF.

The chain links TRBV6-1 to TRBJ2-7; D gene uncertain. V was trimmed by 10 bases and J by 1 base, leaving 14 bases between them. Germline CDR1 reads MNHNS; CDR2 reads SASEGT. This CDR3 contains 13 residues. The chain's CDR3 is CATLPLISYEQYF. DNA of the CDR3: TGTGCCACCTTACCGCTGATTTCCTACGAGCAGTACTTC.

The rearrangement uses TRBV6-6 and TRBJ2-2; D is ambiguous. This CDR3 is 11 amino acids long. Germline CDR1 reads MNHNY; CDR2 reads SVGAGI (reference sequence). Deletions cut 6 bases from V and 8 bases from J, with 7 bases between. CDR3 DNA sequence: TGTGCCAGCAGCCCCGTGGGGGAGCTGTTTTTT. Protein: CASSPVGELFF.

This rearrangement joins TRBV7-9 to TRBJ2-3, with D uncertain. There are 12 residues in the CDR3. CDR1 is SEHNR and CDR2 is FQNEAQ in the germline V gene (reference sequence). The V end lost 8 bases, the J end lost 1 base, and 7 bases lay between the germline ends. The CDR3 spells CASASGTDTQYF. DNA for the CDR3: TGTGCCAGCGCCTCTGGCACAGATACGCAGTATTTT.

V is TRBV6-1 and J is TRBJ2-7; TRBD2 aligns across 8 bases. Looked up from germline, CDR1 is MNHNS and CDR2 is SASEGT. The CDR3 runs to 15 residues. V lost 5 bases, J lost 5 bases, and 11 bases stayed unmatched. CDR3 in amino acids: CASSLSSGSYHEQYF. The CDR3 DNA is TGTGCCAGCAGTTTGTCGAGCGGGAGCTACCACGAGCAGTACTTC.

V is TRBV18 and J is TRBJ2-5, with D perhaps TRBD1 or TRBD2 (5 bases each). Looked up from germline, CDR1 is KGHSH and CDR2 is LQKENI. Trimming left V 4 bases short and J 2 bases short, with 11 bases between. The CDR3 is 14 amino acids. The CDR3: CASSRGWGQETQYF. The CDR3 bases are TGTGCCAGCTCACGGGGTTGGGGGCAAGAGACCCAGTACTTC. Using reference TRBV18 and TRBJ2-5 for the parts outside the CDR3, the full variable domain is NAGVMQNPRHLVRRRGQEARLRCSPMKGHSHVYWYRQLPEEGLKFMVYLQKENIIDESGMPKERFSAEFPKEGPSILRIQQVVRGDSAAYFCASSRGWGQETQYFGPGTRLLVL.

The genes are TRBV5-1 and TRBJ2-5; possible D gene TRBD2, 6 bases. V dropped 0 bases and J dropped 2 bases, with 8 bases sitting between them. The CDR3 runs 14 residues. Germline CDR1 is SGHRS and CDR2 is YFSETQ. The CDR3 sequence: CASSLVGGQETQYF. CDR3 DNA: TGCGCCAGCAGCTTGGTTGGAGGGCAAGAGACCCAGTACTTC. The entire variable domain, with the rest obtained from reference TRBV5-1 and TRBJ2-5, is as follows: KAGVTQTPRYLIKTRGQQVTLSCSPISGHRSVSWYQQTPGQGLQFLFEYFSETQRNKGNFPGRFSGRQFSNSRSEMNVSTLELGDSALYLCASSLVGGQETQYFGPGTRLLVL.

This clone was found a few times. The chain uses TRBV10-1 and TRBJ1-5; the D is unclear. The CDR3 covers 16 residues. CDR1 WNHNN and CDR2 SYGVQD come from the germline V gene (reference sequence). V was trimmed by 8 bases and J by 6 bases, leaving 23 bases between them. This CDR3 reads CASRKTNQENIQPQHF. CDR3 nucleotides: TGCGCCAGCCGAAAGACTAATCAAGAAAACATTCAGCCCCAGCATTTT.

The chain is built from TRBV5-4 and TRBJ2-4, with 8 nucleotides matching TRBD1. The V segment lost 0 bases and the J segment 8 bases; nucleotides outside the gene matches: 4. The germline gives CDR1 SGHNT, CDR2 YYREEE (reference sequence). The CDR3 runs 14 residues. The CDR3, as DNA: TGTGCCAGCAGCTTGGTAGGACAGGGAGACATTCAGTACTTC. Translated, it gives CASSLVGQGDIQYF.

The rearrangement uses TRBV6-5 and TRBJ2-7, with 10 bases lining up with TRBD1. CDR3 size: 16 residues. V trimming: 4 bases; J trimming: 3 bases; junction bases outside the gene matches: 9. The germline gives CDR1 MNHEY, CDR2 SVGAGI. The CDR3 here is CASSSPMGQGFYEQYF. CDR3 nucleotide sequence: TGTGCCAGCAGTTCCCCAATGGGACAGGGGTTCTACGAGCAGTACTTC.

This CDR3 is CASSSFTDTQYF. The CDR3 coding sequence is TGTGCCAGCAGCAGCTTCACAGATACGCAGTATTTT. The gene calls are TRBV5-4 and TRBJ2-3; D ambiguous. The CDR3 totals 12 residues. Germline assignment: CDR1 SGHNT and CDR2 YYREEE (reference sequence). V lost 4 bases, J lost 2 bases, and 5 bases lay in between.

The gene calls are TRBV13 and TRBJ1-1; D remains ambiguous. Germline-derived CDR1 and CDR2 are PRHDT and FYEKMQ (reference sequence). The CDR3 is 15 residues long. V was clipped by 0 bases and J by 8 bases, with 16 bases between them. CDR3 DNA: TGTGCCAGCAGCTTAGGCCTTGTCAGCGGCCTCGAAGCTTTCTTT. Protein: CASSLGLVSGLEAFF. Variable domain in full (rest from reference TRBV13 and TRBJ1-1): AAGVIQSPRHLIKEKRETATLKCYPIPRHDTVYWYQQGPGQDPQFLISFYEKMQSDKGSIPDRFSAQQFSDYHSELNMSSLELGDSALYFCASSLGLVSGLEAFFGQGTRLTVV.

V usage is TRBV7-4 and J usage is TRBJ1-6; possible D gene TRBD1, 6 bases. The CDR3 is 14 amino acids. The germline V and J ends were trimmed by 3 bases and 9 bases, with 12 bases remaining between them. Germline V lookup: CDR1 SGHVT, CDR2 SQSDAQ. CDR3 bases: TGTGCCAGCAGCTTTCAGGGGAGGGGTTCACCCCTCCACTTT. Protein sequence: CASSFQGRGSPLHF. The full variable domain, completed using reference TRBV7-4 and TRBJ1-6, is GAGVSQSPRYKVAKRGRDVALRCDSISGHVTLYWYRQTLGQGSEVLTYSQSDAQRDKSGRPSGRFSAERPERSVSTLKIQRTEQGDSAVYLCASSFQGRGSPLHFGNGTRLTVT.

The chain couples TRBV4-3 to TRBJ2-7, with a weak D call TRBD1 (6 bases). V lost 0 bases, J lost 4 bases, and 10 bases lay in between. From germline, CDR1 is LGHNA and CDR2 YSLEER. The CDR3 has 14 residues. The CDR3 is CASSQEQGWYEQYF. The CDR3 DNA reads as TGCGCCAGCAGCCAAGAGCAGGGGTGGTACGAGCAGTACTTC.

The J gene is TRBJ2-7, the V gene TRBV7-9; D is unclear. In germline, CDR1 is SEHNR, CDR2 FQNEAQ (reference sequence). V shed 5 bases and J shed 0 bases, with 8 bases lying between them. The CDR3 totals 13 residues. CDR3 DNA sequence: TGTGCCAGCAGCCCGGCGATCTCCTACGAGCAGTACTTC. This translates into CASSPAISYEQYF. The variable domain in full, with the rest retrieved from reference TRBV7-9 and TRBJ2-7, is DTGVSQNPRHKITKRGQNVTFRCDPISEHNRLYWYRQTLGQGPEFLTYFQNEAQLEKSRLLSDRFSAERPKGSFSTLEIQRTEQGDSAMYLCASSPAISYEQYFGPGTRLTVT.

V is TRBV5-6 and J is TRBJ2-3, with a tentative D call TRBD2 (6 bases). The CDR3 consists of 12 residues. V lost 4 bases and J 12 bases, leaving 15 bases between the germline ends. Germline CDR1 is SGHDT and CDR2 is YYEEEE. Here the CDR3 reads CASSLGTGLQYF. The DNA for the CDR3 is TGTGCCAGCAGCCTAGGGACTGGTTTACAGTATTTT.

The gene calls are TRBV11-2 and TRBJ1-6, with a weak D call TRBD1 (5 bases). The CDR3 runs 14 residues. From germline, CDR1 is SGHAT and CDR2 FQNNGV. Trimming pared 2 bases from V and 4 bases from J, leaving 6 bases between. CDR3 sequence: CASSLRQYNSPLHF. The CDR3 nucleotides read TGTGCCAGCAGCTTACGACAGTATAATTCACCCCTCCACTTT.

This clone came up once. The chain is built from TRBV7-9 and TRBJ2-1, with TRBD2 matching 10 bases. CDR1 is SEHNR, CDR2 FQNEAQ, per germline (reference sequence). This CDR3 is 15 amino acids long. The J segment lost 6 bases and the V segment lost 1 base, leaving 3 bases of the junction unmatched. In DNA form, the CDR3 reads TGTGCCAGCAGCTTAGGGCTAGCGGGAGTCAATGAGCAGTTCTTC. Protein sequence: CASSLGLAGVNEQFF. Variable domain in full (rest from reference TRBV7-9 and TRBJ2-1): DTGVSQNPRHKITKRGQNVTFRCDPISEHNRLYWYRQTLGQGPEFLTYFQNEAQLEKSRLLSDRFSAERPKGSFSTLEIQRTEQGDSAMYLCASSLGLAGVNEQFFGPGTRLTVL.

The chain uses TRBV13 and TRBJ1-2; no clear D. Germline V gene data show CDR1 as PRHDT and CDR2 as FYEKMQ (reference sequence). Trimming left V 3 bases short and J 13 bases short, with 12 bases between. The CDR3 totals 11 residues. CDR3 region: CASSLFQDSTF. CDR3 nucleotide sequence: TGTGCCAGCAGCTTGTTTCAGGATTCCACCTTC.

The chain recombines TRBV6-1 with TRBJ2-1, with 10 positions matching TRBD1. The CDR3 is 15 residues long. Germline V gives CDR1 MNHNS, CDR2 SASEGT. V dropped 3 bases and J dropped 5; count of bases not matched to a gene: 4. The CDR3 region has the DNA TGTGCCAGCAGTGATTGGGACAGGGGAGACAATGAGCAGTTCTTC. Translated: CASSDWDRGDNEQFF.